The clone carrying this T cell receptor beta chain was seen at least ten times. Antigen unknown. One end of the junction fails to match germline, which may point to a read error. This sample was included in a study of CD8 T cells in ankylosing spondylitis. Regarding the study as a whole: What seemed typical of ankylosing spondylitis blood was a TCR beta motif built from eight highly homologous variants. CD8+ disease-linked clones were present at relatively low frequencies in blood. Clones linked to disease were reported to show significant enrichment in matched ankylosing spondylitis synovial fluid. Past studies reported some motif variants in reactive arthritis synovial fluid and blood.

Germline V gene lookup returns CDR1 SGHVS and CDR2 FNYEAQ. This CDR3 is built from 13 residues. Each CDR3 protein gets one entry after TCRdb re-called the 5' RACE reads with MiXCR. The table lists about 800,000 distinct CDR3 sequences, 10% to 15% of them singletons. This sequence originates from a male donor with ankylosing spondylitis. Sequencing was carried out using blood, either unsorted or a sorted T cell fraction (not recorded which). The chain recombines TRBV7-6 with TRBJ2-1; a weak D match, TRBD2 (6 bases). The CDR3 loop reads CASSLGRYNEQFF. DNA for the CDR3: TGCGCCAGCAGCTTAGGGAGGTACAATGAGCAGTTCTTC.